One sample yielded the 17 T cell receptor beta chains listed below, sequenced in a study of blood T cell repertoires in COVID-19. Generated by immunoSEQ multiplex PCR, the TCRdb table keeps only in-frame clones and is missing some. The sample consists of roughly 120,000 clones, approximately 90% of them appearing once. Sequences were obtained from peripheral blood. The receptors come from a human donor in a cohort sampled during active COVID-19.

The chain uses TRBV7-2 and TRBJ2-5, with a possible D match to TRBD1 (6 bases). The germline gives CDR1 SGHTA, CDR2 FQGNSA. This CDR3 comprises 16 residues. The V end lost 1 base, the J end lost 1 base, and 13 bases lay between the germline ends. CDR3: CASSLGTAELQETQYF. CDR3 nucleotides: TGTGCCAGCAGCTTAGGGACAGCCGAACTCCAAGAGACCCAGTACTTC. The whole variable domain, remainder taken from reference TRBV7-2 and TRBJ2-5, is GAGVSQSPSNKVTEKGKDVELRCDPISGHTALYWYRQSLGQGLEFLIYFQGNSAPDKSGLPSDRFSAERTGGSVSTLTIQRTQQEDSAVYLCASSLGTAELQETQYFGPGTRLLVL.

This sequence joins TRBV30 and TRBJ1-5; D is perhaps TRBD1 (5 bases). The CDR3 runs to 12 residues. Trimming took 3 bases from V and 6 from J, leaving 9 bases between them. Germline V gene sequence: CDR1 GTSNPN, CDR2 SVGIG (reference sequence). The CDR3 DNA follows: TGTGCCTGGAGCACGGGGGGTCAGCCCCAGCATTTT. Residues: CAWSTGGQPQHF.

This chain joins TRBV6-6 and TRBJ2-4, with 10 bases lining up with TRBD1. Germline V gives CDR1 MNHNY, CDR2 SVGAGI (reference sequence). The CDR3 contains 15 residues. After removal of 6 bases from V and 8 bases from J, the junction contained 10 bases not matched to a gene. CDR3 protein: CASSSGQGGVHIQYF. The CDR3 DNA is TGTGCCAGCAGCTCAGGACAGGGGGGGGTACACATTCAGTACTTC.

The chain is built from TRBV9 and TRBJ1-3; unclear D gene. The germline gives CDR1 SGDLS, CDR2 YYNGEE. The CDR3 spans 16 residues. V was pared by 6 bases and J by 0 bases, with 16 bases between. CDR3 sequence: CASTPRGVPSGNTIYF. The CDR3 coding sequence is TGTGCCAGCACCCCGCGGGGAGTCCCCTCTGGAAACACCATATATTTT.

In its sample, this clone was seen a few times. The chain employs TRBV9 and TRBJ2-2; 11 positions match TRBD1. Germline values: CDR1 SGDLS, CDR2 YYNGEE. V dropped 3 bases and J dropped 3; count of bases not matched to a gene: 13. CDR3 size: 19 residues. The chain's CDR3 is CASSARTGGVRSHTGELFF. The CDR3 DNA follows: TGTGCCAGCAGCGCCCGGACAGGGGGCGTGAGGTCCCACACCGGGGAGCTGTTTTTT.

The rearrangement links TRBV29-1 to TRBJ2-2; D gene unclear. The germline gives CDR1 SQVTM, CDR2 ANQGSEA. V shed 5 bases and J shed 5 bases, with 12 bases lying between them. The CDR3 totals 13 residues. CDR3 nucleotides: TGCAGCGTTACAGTTCTCCAGACCGGGGAGCTGTTTTTT. It encodes CSVTVLQTGELFF.

The J gene is TRBJ1-2, the V gene TRBV14; D gene ambiguous. V was pared by 0 bases and J by 4 bases, with 9 bases between. The length of the CDR3 is 14 residues. CDR1 SGHDN and CDR2 FVKESK come from the germline V gene. In DNA, the CDR3 is TGTGCCAGCAGCCAAGACAGATTAAGCTATGGCTACACCTTC. Translated, it gives CASSQDRLSYGYTF.

This clone was recorded a few times. The chain joins TRBV5-1 to TRBJ2-2, with a possible D match to TRBD1 (5 bases). Germline assignment: CDR1 SGHRS and CDR2 YFSETQ. V was shortened by 2 bases and J by 3 bases, with 11 bases between the two germline ends. The length of the CDR3 is 15 residues. The CDR3, as DNA: TGCGCCAGCAGCTTTTTTCAGGGTGACACCGGGGAGCTGTTTTTT. Translation gives CASSFFQGDTGELFF.

This clone appeared a few times. The J gene is TRBJ2-7, the V gene TRBV10-2; D unresolved. This CDR3 region has 13 residues. V was cut by 7 bases and J by 6 bases, with 16 bases left in between. Germline V gene lookup returns CDR1 WSHSY and CDR2 SAAADI. The CDR3 DNA is TGCGCCAGCAATGGGCTTCCCGTTGGCGAGCAGTACTTC. Protein: CASNGLPVGEQYF.

J is TRBJ1-2 and V is TRBV5-4; TRBD1 agrees at 8 bases. V was clipped by 5 bases and J by 6 bases; unmatched bases: 6. CDR3 length: 13 residues. The germline V gene has CDR1 SGHNT and CDR2 YYREEE (reference sequence). The CDR3 sequence is CASRNQGADGYTF. As DNA, the CDR3 is TGTGCCAGCAGAAATCAGGGGGCGGATGGCTACACCTTC.

CDR3 protein: CASRSPGQVFRETQYF. CDR3 in DNA: TGTGCCAGCAGGTCTCCGGGACAGGTTTTCCGGGAGACCCAGTACTTC. The chain combines TRBV28 with TRBJ2-5, with TRBD1 matching over 8 bases. V was pared by 6 bases and J by 5 bases, with 14 bases of the junction left unmatched. Germline V gene lookup returns CDR1 MDHEN and CDR2 SYDVKM. CDR3 length: 16 amino acids.

The J gene is TRBJ2-7, the V gene TRBV10-3; 8 bases align to TRBD2. Germline assignment: CDR1 ENHRY and CDR2 SYGVKD. This CDR3 is built from 14 residues. The CDR3 reads CGAGGPGGAGEQYF. The CDR3 DNA reads as TGTGGCGCAGGAGGTCCGGGGGGGGCCGGGGAGCAGTACTTC.

In this sample, this clone turned up once. V gene TRBV14 combines with J gene TRBJ2-5; 10 bases fit TRBD2. V lost 4 bases to trimming and J lost 4 bases; unmatched junction nucleotides: 15. CDR3 length: 18 amino acids. Germline V gives CDR1 SGHDN, CDR2 FVKESK. The CDR3 DNA follows: TGTGCCAGCAGCCCACTAGCGGGAAGGGAGTTGGCGGGAGAGACCCAGTACTTC. Translated, it gives CASSPLAGRELAGETQYF.

V and J are TRBV27 and TRBJ2-1; 11 bases are shared with TRBD2. Trimming cost V 4 bases and J 5 bases; bases outside gene matches: 10. The CDR3 contains 17 residues. Germline CDR1 and CDR2: MNHEY and SMNVEV (reference sequence). DNA for the CDR3: TGTGCCAGCAGTTCCCGGTCGACTAGCGGGGTTAACAATGAGCAGTTCTTC. Translation: CASSSRSTSGVNNEQFF.

This clone was recorded only once. The chain employs TRBV25-1 and TRBJ1-1, with D perhaps matching TRBD1 (5 bases). Germline lookup yields CDR1 MGHDK and CDR2 SYGVNS. The CDR3 spans 13 residues. V dropped 5 bases and J dropped 3 bases, with 10 bases sitting between them. This CDR3 reads CASSFGGDTEAFF. The CDR3 DNA is TGTGCCAGCAGTTTCGGGGGGGACACTGAAGCTTTCTTT.

J is TRBJ2-7 and V is TRBV7-9, with D perhaps matching TRBD1 (5 bases). CDR1 SEHNR and CDR2 FQNEAQ come from the germline V gene (reference sequence). V dropped 5 bases and J dropped 2 bases, with 16 bases sitting between them. This CDR3 is 15 amino acids long. The CDR3 sequence: CASSHGLGPAYEQYF. The CDR3 DNA reads TGTGCCAGCAGCCATGGCCTGGGGCCGGCCTACGAGCAGTACTTC.

The CDR3 bases are TGTGCCACCAGCACCGGGACAGGGGGCTATGGCTACACCTTC. Translated, it gives CATSTGTGGYGYTF. V is TRBV15 and J is TRBJ1-2; 11 positions match TRBD1. Germline trimming cut 4 bases from V and 4 bases from J; bases unmatched to any gene: 2. The CDR3 loop spans 14 amino acids. Germline values: CDR1 LNHNV, CDR2 YYDKDF (reference sequence).